One sample yielded the 27 T cell receptor beta chains listed below, sequenced in a study of T cells in Graves' hyperthyroidism and ophthalmopathy (dated by TCRdb to about 2019). Library preparation employed multiplex PCR. These reads were obtained on an Illumina HiSeq 2000. TCR beta CDR3 regions were amplified from RNA transcripts. The first round of RT-PCR for the TCR CDR3 was performed with the HTBI primer set and the Qiagen OneStep RT-PCR kit. The public reads were reanalyzed by TCRdb: fastp trimming at Q25, MiXCR alignment, in-frame beta chains only. One record per CDR3 amino acid sequence lists the most common genes and DNA. The sample contains 200,000 to 250,000 distinct CDR3 sequences, approximately 16% of them found a single time. About 45% of the sample is in the top ten clones. The source material was blood. These receptors were obtained from a man aged 35 to 55 with Graves' hyperthyroidism.

This clonotype was observed at least ten times. The chain is built from TRBV6-6 and TRBJ1-2, with 7 bases lining up with TRBD1. From germline, CDR1 is MNHNY and CDR2 SVGAGI (reference sequence). The CDR3 totals 14 residues. With 2 bases clipped from V and 2 bases from J, the junction kept 2 bases outside the gene matches. CDR3 residues: CASSYPTGNYGYTF. The CDR3 nucleotides are TGTGCCAGCAGTTACCCGACAGGGAACTATGGCTACACCTTC.

This clonotype has a count of ten or more. This sequence joins TRBV11-2 and TRBJ2-7; the match to TRBD2 covers 8 bases. Germline V gives CDR1 SGHAT, CDR2 FQNNGV. With 3 bases clipped from V and 2 bases from J, the junction kept 6 bases outside the gene matches. This CDR3 contains 15 residues. The CDR3 loop is CASSLGSGDPYEQYF. CDR3 coding DNA: TGTGCCAGCAGCTTGGGTAGCGGGGACCCCTACGAGCAGTACTTC.

This clonotype has at least ten counts. The chain joins TRBV20-1 to TRBJ1-5; the match to TRBD1 covers 9 bases. The CDR3 contains 20 residues. Per germline, CDR1 DFQATT and CDR2 SNEGSKA (reference sequence). V trimming: 5 bases; J trimming: 2 bases; junction bases outside the gene matches: 22. The CDR3 is CSAPIGGRGQGTGGNQPQHF. The CDR3 DNA is TGCAGTGCTCCAATAGGGGGCCGGGGACAGGGCACGGGGGGCAATCAGCCCCAGCATTTT.

The rearrangement links TRBV3-1 to TRBJ1-2; tentative D call: TRBD1 (5 bases). Trimming took 1 base from V and 8 from J, leaving 17 bases between them. CDR1 LGHDT and CDR2 YNNKEL come from the germline V gene (reference sequence). This CDR3 has 15 amino acids. The CDR3 spells CASSQANPGSGGYTF. CDR3 nucleotides: TGTGCCAGCAGCCAAGCAAACCCAGGGAGCGGAGGCTACACCTTC. The variable domain in full, completed from reference TRBV3-1 and TRBJ1-2, reads DTAVSQTPKYLVTQMGNDKSIKCEQNLGHDTMYWYKQDSKKFLKIMFSYNNKELIINETVPNRFSPKSPDKAHLNLHINSLELGDSAVYFCASSQANPGSGGYTFGSGTRLTVV.

The rearrangement links TRBV7-2 to TRBJ2-7; 8 positions agree with TRBD1. Germline trimming cut 2 bases from V and 2 bases from J; bases unmatched to any gene: 8. The CDR3 consists of 16 residues. Germline V gene sequence: CDR1 SGHTA, CDR2 FQGNSA. The CDR3 loop reads CASSLISGGDTYEQYF. DNA for the CDR3: TGTGCCAGCAGCTTAATATCAGGGGGCGATACCTACGAGCAGTACTTC.

The J gene is TRBJ2-7, the V gene TRBV18, with D tentatively TRBD1 (6 bases). Germline loops: CDR1 KGHSH, CDR2 LQKENI. The CDR3 spans 15 residues. V lost 4 bases and J lost 3, with 16 bases in between. In DNA form, the CDR3 reads TGTGCCAGCTCACAGGAGACAGGCGGTTACTACGAGCAGTACTTC. Translation: CASSQETGGYYEQYF.

This clonotype was seen many times. V is TRBV7-6 and J is TRBJ2-2; a weak D match, TRBD2 (5 bases). This CDR3 comprises 13 residues. In germline, CDR1 is SGHVS, CDR2 FNYEAQ. Trimming took off 2 bases at V and 6 bases at J, with 7 bases between the two ends. As DNA, the CDR3 is TGTGCCAGCAGCTTAATGGGAGCCGGGGAGCTGTTTTTT. Translating it yields CASSLMGAGELFF. Looking up the rest from reference TRBV7-6 and TRBJ2-2 gives the full variable domain: GAGVSQSPRYKVTKRGQDVALRCDPISGHVSLYWYRQALGQGPEFLTYFNYEAQQDKSGLPNDRFSAERPEGSISTLTIQRTEQRDSAMYRCASSLMGAGELFFGEGSRLTVL.

This clonotype was counted ten times or more. This chain links TRBV20-1 with TRBJ2-3, with a tentative D call TRBD2 (5 bases). V dropped 6 bases and J dropped 2 bases, with 15 bases sitting between them. Germline CDR1 DFQATT, CDR2 SNEGSKA (reference sequence). The CDR3 contains 14 residues. This CDR3 reads CSATRSGDTDTQYF. DNA of the CDR3: TGCAGTGCAACCCGGAGCGGAGACACAGATACGCAGTATTTT.

This clonotype showed up just once. Just one base apart from a much larger clone, this may be a read error. The CDR3 end shows no conserved phenylalanine or tryptophan, and so a read error is likely. This rearrangement joins TRBV7-9 to TRBJ1-5; D remains unclear. The germline V and J ends were trimmed by 2 bases and 1 base, with 6 bases remaining between them. The CDR3 extends over 14 amino acids. In germline, CDR1 is SEHNR, CDR2 FQNEAQ (reference sequence). CDR3 sequence: CASSLYGSNQPQHL. In nucleotides, the CDR3 is TGTGCCAGCAGCTTATACGGGAGCAATCAGCCCCAGCATTTA.

This rearrangement joins TRBV5-4 to TRBJ2-7; D is undetermined. Germline CDR1 is SGHNT and CDR2 is YYREEE (reference sequence). Between the trimmed V and J ends, which lost 1 base and 0 bases, there was a span of 11 bases. This CDR3 contains 15 residues. CDR3: CASSLWTAPSYEQYF. The DNA of the CDR3 is TGTGCCAGCAGCTTGTGGACGGCCCCCTCCTACGAGCAGTACTTC.

This clonotype was observed at least ten times. The V and J genes are TRBV27 and TRBJ2-3, with 9 bases identical to TRBD2. Germline trimming cut 5 bases from V and 7 bases from J; bases unmatched to any gene: 19. This CDR3 is 18 amino acids long. Germline V gene lookup returns CDR1 MNHEY and CDR2 SMNVEV (reference sequence). CDR3 coding DNA: TGTGCCAGCAGTCCCCTCGGTGCTAGCGGGGTCGTGGGGTATACGCAGTATTTT. Translating it yields CASSPLGASGVVGYTQYF.

This clonotype was detected only a few times. The chain combines TRBV10-3 with TRBJ2-1; 9 positions agree with TRBD2. Germline assignment: CDR1 ENHRY and CDR2 SYGVKD. The CDR3 totals 13 residues. V shed 4 bases and J 8 bases; nucleotides not matched to a gene: 3. CDR3 DNA sequence: TGTGCCATCAGTGGGGGACTAGCAGATGAGCAGTTCTTC. As protein: CAISGGLADEQFF.

This clonotype was recorded at least ten times. The chain recombines TRBV5-1 with TRBJ1-6; the D gene is possibly TRBD1 (6 bases). The CDR3 consists of 14 residues. Per the germline V gene, CDR1 is SGHRS and CDR2 is YFSETQ. V lost 1 base and J 8 bases, leaving 10 bases between the germline ends. CDR3 protein: CASSLQQGDSPLHF. In DNA, the CDR3 is TGCGCCAGCAGCTTGCAACAGGGCGATTCACCCCTCCACTTT.

This clonotype came up many times. V and J are TRBV3-1 and TRBJ1-6; D perhaps matches TRBD1 (5 bases). The CDR3 runs 13 residues. The germline CDR1 and CDR2 sequences are LGHDT and YNNKEL (reference sequence). Trimming shortened V by 4 bases and J by 7 bases, and 8 bases separated the two germline ends. The CDR3 spells CASSLSGNSPLHF. DNA of the CDR3: TGTGCCAGCAGCCTCTCAGGGAATTCACCCCTCCACTTT.

This clonotype was counted many times. The J gene is TRBJ2-1, the V gene TRBV7-9; tentatively, D is TRBD1 or TRBD2 (5 bases each). This CDR3 is built from 14 residues. CDR1 and CDR2 from the germline V gene are SEHNR and FQNEAQ (reference sequence). The ends were cut back, 1 base at V and 4 bases at J, with 8 bases in the middle. CDR3 amino acids: CASSLDGAYNEQFF. The DNA of the CDR3 is TGTGCCAGCAGCTTAGACGGGGCATACAATGAGCAGTTCTTC.

This clonotype came up many times. The V and J genes are TRBV7-8 and TRBJ2-2; perhaps TRBD2 as D (6 bases). Between the trimmed V and J ends, which lost 6 bases and 4 bases, there was a span of 18 bases. The germline V gene has CDR1 SGHVS and CDR2 FQNEAQ. The CDR3 consists of 16 residues. The CDR3 DNA follows: TGTGCCAGCAGAACTCGTGGAGGGCGGGTCACCGGGGAGCTGTTTTTT. Translation: CASRTRGGRVTGELFF.

In this sample, this clonotype turned up once. The chain couples TRBV6-1 to TRBJ2-6; perhaps TRBD1 as D (6 bases). CDR3 length equals 16 residues. Trimming shortened V by 5 bases and J by 4 bases, and 15 bases separated the two germline ends. Germline assignment: CDR1 MNHNS and CDR2 SASEGT. The CDR3 sequence: CASSPRTGRGANVLTF. As DNA, the CDR3 is TGTGCCAGCAGTCCCCGAACAGGGAGAGGGGCCAACGTCCTGACTTTC.

This sequence joins TRBV7-9 and TRBJ2-7; the match to TRBD1 covers 11 bases. Germline lookup yields CDR1 SEHNR and CDR2 FQNEAQ (reference sequence). Trimming removed 0 bases from V and 6 bases from J; junction bases left unmatched: 7. This CDR3 has 16 amino acids. The CDR3 here is CASSLALWTGGVEQYF. CDR3 nucleotides: TGTGCCAGCAGCTTAGCGCTTTGGACAGGGGGCGTCGAGCAGTACTTC.

This clonotype was seen repeatedly, ten times or more. The J gene is TRBJ1-1, the V gene TRBV19; D might be TRBD1 (5 bases). Trimming took off 8 bases at V and 2 bases at J, with 9 bases between the two ends. CDR3 length: 12 residues. From germline, CDR1 is LNHDA and CDR2 SQIVND (reference sequence). As DNA, the CDR3 is TGTGCCAGTGGGGACGGCAACACTGAAGCTTTCTTT. It translates to CASGDGNTEAFF.

This clonotype was detected only a few times. The rearrangement uses TRBV2 and TRBJ2-1; possible D gene TRBD2, 6 bases. Trimming took 4 bases from V and 10 from J, leaving 8 bases between them. Germline V gene data show CDR1 as SNHLY and CDR2 as FYNNEI. The CDR3 contains 11 residues. CDR3 in DNA: TGTGCCAGCAGTGGGGGGGAAGAGCAGTTCTTC. It encodes CASSGGEEQFF.

This clonotype was found a few times. The chain joins TRBV7-2 to TRBJ1-2; D not resolved. In germline, CDR1 is SGHTA, CDR2 FQGNSA. This CDR3 is built from 13 residues. Trimming cost V 8 bases and J 4 bases, with 14 bases left between them. The CDR3 DNA reads as TGTGCCAGCGGACGAGCCACCTTCTATGGCTACACCTTC. Translation: CASGRATFYGYTF.

The sample holds many counts of this clonotype. The chain links TRBV20-1 to TRBJ2-5; D possibly corresponds to TRBD1 (6 bases). The CDR3 covers 13 residues. V shed 3 bases and J shed 8 bases, with 16 bases lying between them. The germline V gene encodes CDR1 DFQATT and CDR2 SNEGSKA (reference sequence). CDR3 DNA: TGCAGTGCTAGGGAACAGGGTACGGATACCCAGTACTTC. It translates to CSAREQGTDTQYF.

V usage is TRBV3-1 and J usage is TRBJ2-7; 12 bases align to TRBD1. V lost 0 bases and J lost 3; bases outside the gene matches: 6. Germline CDR1 and CDR2: LGHDT and YNNKEL (reference sequence). This CDR3 is built from 17 residues. Written as DNA, the CDR3 is TGTGCCAGCAGCCAAGATCGGGGACAGGGGGCGCGCTACGAGCAGTACTTC. Amino acid sequence: CASSQDRGQGARYEQYF.

This clonotype turned up a few times. The gene calls are TRBV20-1 and TRBJ2-7; unclear D gene. Germline loops: CDR1 DFQATT, CDR2 SNEGSKA (reference sequence). Trimming left V 0 bases short and J 2 bases short, with 14 bases between. CDR3 size: 15 residues. Here the CDR3 DNA reads TGCAGTGCTAGAGATCTTCACCCTGCAGCCTACGAGCAGTACTTC. Its protein is CSARDLHPAAYEQYF.

The chain joins TRBV4-3 to TRBJ2-1; a possible D gene is TRBD2 (6 bases). In germline, CDR1 is LGHNA, CDR2 YSLEER. The CDR3 totals 17 residues. V gave up 4 bases and J gave up 4 bases, with 20 bases separating them. This chain's CDR3 is CASSLQPVGLIYNEQFF. The CDR3 DNA reads as TGCGCCAGCAGCCTACAGCCGGTGGGACTGATATACAATGAGCAGTTCTTC.

V usage is TRBV20-1 and J usage is TRBJ2-1; TRBD1 matches 9 bases. The germline CDR1 and CDR2 sequences are DFQATT and SNEGSKA (reference sequence). CDR3 size: 16 residues. V gave up 5 bases and J gave up 5 bases; unmatched junction bases: 13. The chain's CDR3 is CSAFSPGTGSNNEQFF. DNA for the CDR3: TGCAGTGCTTTCTCCCCCGGGACAGGGTCGAACAATGAGCAGTTCTTC.

This clonotype was counted at least ten times. This chain's CDR3 is CASSFDGGPYEQYF. DNA for the CDR3: TGCGCCAGCAGCTTCGATGGGGGCCCCTACGAGCAGTACTTC. V and J are TRBV5-1 and TRBJ2-7; weak D call: TRBD1 (6 bases). The CDR3 consists of 14 residues. Germline CDR1 is SGHRS and CDR2 is YFSETQ. V was cut by 2 bases and J by 2 bases, with 11 bases left in between.